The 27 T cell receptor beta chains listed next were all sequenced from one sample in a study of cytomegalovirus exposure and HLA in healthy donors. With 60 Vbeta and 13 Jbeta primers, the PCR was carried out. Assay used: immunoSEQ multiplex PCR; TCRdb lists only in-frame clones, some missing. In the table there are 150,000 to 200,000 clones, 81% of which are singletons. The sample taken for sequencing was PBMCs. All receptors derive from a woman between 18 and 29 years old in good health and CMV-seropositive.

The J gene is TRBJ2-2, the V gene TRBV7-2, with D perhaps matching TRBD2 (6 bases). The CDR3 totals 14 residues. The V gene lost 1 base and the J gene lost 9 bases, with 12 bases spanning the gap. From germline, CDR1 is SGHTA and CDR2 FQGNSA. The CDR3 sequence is CASSLVYGGRELFF. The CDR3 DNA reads TGTGCCAGCAGCTTAGTTTATGGGGGGAGGGAGCTGTTTTTT.

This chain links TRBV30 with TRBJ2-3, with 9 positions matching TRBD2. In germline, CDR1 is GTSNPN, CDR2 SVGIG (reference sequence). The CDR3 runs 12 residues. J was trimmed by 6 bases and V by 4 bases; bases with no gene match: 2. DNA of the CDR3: TGTGCCTGGACTAGCGGGGCGGATACGCAGTATTTT. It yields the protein CAWTSGADTQYF.

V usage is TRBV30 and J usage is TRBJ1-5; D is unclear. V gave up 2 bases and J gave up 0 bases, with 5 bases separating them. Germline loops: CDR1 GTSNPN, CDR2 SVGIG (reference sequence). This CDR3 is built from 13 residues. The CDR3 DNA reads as TGTGCCTGGAGTTTAGATAGCAATCAGCCCCAGCATTTT. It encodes CAWSLDSNQPQHF. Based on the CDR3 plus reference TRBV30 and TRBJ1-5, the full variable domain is SQTIHQWPATLVQPVGSPLSLECTVEGTSNPNLYWYRQAAGRGLQLLFYSVGIGQISSEVPQNLSASRPQDRQFILSSKKLLLSDSGFYLCAWSLDSNQPQHFGDGTRLSIL.

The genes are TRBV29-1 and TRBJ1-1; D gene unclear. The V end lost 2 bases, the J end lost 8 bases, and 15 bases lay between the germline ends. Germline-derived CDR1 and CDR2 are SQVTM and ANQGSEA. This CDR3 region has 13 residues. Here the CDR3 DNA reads TGCAGCGTTGAACCCCAAGAAACTGAGGAAGCTTTCTTT. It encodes CSVEPQETEEAFF.

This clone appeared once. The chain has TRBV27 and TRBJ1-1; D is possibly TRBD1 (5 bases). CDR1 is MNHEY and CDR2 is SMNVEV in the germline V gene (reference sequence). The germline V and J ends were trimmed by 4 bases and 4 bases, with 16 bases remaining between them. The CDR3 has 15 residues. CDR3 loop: CASSSSLTGFTEAFF. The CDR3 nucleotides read TGTGCCAGCAGTTCATCTCTAACAGGATTCACTGAAGCTTTCTTT.

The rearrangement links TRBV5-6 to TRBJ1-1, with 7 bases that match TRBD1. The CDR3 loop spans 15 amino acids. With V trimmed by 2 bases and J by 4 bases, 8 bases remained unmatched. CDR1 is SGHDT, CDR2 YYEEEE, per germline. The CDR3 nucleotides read TGTGCCAGCAGCTTTGGAGGCAGGGGGAGCACTGAAGCTTTCTTT. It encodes CASSFGGRGSTEAFF.

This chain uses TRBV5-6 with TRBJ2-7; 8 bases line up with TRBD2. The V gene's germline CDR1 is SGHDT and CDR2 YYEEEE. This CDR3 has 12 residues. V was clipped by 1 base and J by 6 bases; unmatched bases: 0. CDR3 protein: CASSLTSGEQYF. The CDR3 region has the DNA TGTGCCAGCAGCTTGACTAGCGGCGAGCAGTACTTC.

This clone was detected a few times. The CDR3 is CASSPQPTGAYEQYF. The CDR3, as DNA: TGTGCCAGCAGCCCGCAGCCCACAGGGGCCTACGAGCAGTACTTC. The chain uses TRBV7-2 and TRBJ2-7; 7 nucleotides agree with TRBD1. V dropped 5 bases and J dropped 2; count of bases not matched to a gene: 9. The germline V gene has CDR1 SGHTA and CDR2 FQGNSA. This CDR3 has 15 amino acids.

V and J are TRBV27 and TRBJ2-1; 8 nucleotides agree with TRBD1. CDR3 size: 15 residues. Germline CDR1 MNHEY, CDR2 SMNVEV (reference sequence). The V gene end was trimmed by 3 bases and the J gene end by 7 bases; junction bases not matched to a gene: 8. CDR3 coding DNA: TGTGCCAGCAGTTTCTCCGGGACAGGCCTGAATGAGCAGTTCTTC. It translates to CASSFSGTGLNEQFF.

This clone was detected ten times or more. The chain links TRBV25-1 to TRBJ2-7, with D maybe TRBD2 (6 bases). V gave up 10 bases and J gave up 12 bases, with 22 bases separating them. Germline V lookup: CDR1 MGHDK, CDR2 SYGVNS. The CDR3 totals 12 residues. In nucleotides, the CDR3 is TGTGCCACCAGCGGGCAGGGAATTAGACGGTACTTC. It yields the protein CATSGQGIRRYF.

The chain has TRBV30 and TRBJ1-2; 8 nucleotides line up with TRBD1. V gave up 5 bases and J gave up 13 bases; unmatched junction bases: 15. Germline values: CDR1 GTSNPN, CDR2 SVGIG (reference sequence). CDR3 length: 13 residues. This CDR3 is CAWEGQGATLATF. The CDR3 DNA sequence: TGTGCCTGGGAGGGGCAGGGGGCTACTCTTGCCACCTTC.

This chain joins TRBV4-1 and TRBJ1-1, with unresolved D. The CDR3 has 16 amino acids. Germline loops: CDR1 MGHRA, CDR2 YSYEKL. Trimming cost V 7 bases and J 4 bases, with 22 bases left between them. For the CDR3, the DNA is TGCGCCAGCACGGGTCCCAGGACTACGGCGGTCACTGAAGCTTTCTTT. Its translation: CASTGPRTTAVTEAFF.

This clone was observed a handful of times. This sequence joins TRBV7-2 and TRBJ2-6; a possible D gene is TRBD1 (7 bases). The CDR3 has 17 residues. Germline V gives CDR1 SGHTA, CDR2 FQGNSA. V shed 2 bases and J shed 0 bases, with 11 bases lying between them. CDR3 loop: CASSLQGGSSGANVLTF. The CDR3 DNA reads TGTGCCAGCAGCTTACAGGGGGGAAGCTCTGGGGCCAACGTCCTGACTTTC. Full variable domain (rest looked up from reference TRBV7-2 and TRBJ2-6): GAGVSQSPSNKVTEKGKDVELRCDPISGHTALYWYRQSLGQGLEFLIYFQGNSAPDKSGLPSDRFSAERTGGSVSTLTIQRTQQEDSAVYLCASSLQGGSSGANVLTFGAGSRLTVL.

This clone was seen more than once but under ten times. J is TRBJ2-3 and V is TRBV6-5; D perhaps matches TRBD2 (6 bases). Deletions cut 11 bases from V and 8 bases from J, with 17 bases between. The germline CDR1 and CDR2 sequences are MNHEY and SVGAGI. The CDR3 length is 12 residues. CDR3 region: CAVRDSLFTQYF. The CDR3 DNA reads TGTGCCGTTAGGGACTCCCTCTTTACGCAGTATTTT.

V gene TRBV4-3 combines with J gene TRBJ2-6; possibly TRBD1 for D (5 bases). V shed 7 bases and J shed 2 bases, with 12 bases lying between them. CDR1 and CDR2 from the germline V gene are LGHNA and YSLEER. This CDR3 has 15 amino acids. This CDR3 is CASTWGLTGANVLTF. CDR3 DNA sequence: TGCGCCAGCACCTGGGGCCTAACTGGGGCCAACGTCCTGACTTTC.

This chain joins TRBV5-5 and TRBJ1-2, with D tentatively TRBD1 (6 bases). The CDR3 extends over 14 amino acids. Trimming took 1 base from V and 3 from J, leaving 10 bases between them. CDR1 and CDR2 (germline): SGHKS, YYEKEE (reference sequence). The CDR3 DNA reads TGTGCCAGCAGCTTGCCACAGGGTGACTATGGCTACACCTTC. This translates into CASSLPQGDYGYTF.

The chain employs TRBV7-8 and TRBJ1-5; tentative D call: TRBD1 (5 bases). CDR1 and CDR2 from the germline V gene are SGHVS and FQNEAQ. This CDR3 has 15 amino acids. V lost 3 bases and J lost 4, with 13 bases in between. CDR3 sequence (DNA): TGTGCCAGCAGCTTCAGGGTTGGAAAAAATCAGCCCCAGCATTTT. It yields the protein CASSFRVGKNQPQHF.

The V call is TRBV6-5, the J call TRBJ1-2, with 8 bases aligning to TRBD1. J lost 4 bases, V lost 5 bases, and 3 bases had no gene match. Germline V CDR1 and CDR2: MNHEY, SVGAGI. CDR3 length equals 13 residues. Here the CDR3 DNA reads TGTGCCAGCAGTAGACAGGGGTTCTATGGCTACACCTTC. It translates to CASSRQGFYGYTF.

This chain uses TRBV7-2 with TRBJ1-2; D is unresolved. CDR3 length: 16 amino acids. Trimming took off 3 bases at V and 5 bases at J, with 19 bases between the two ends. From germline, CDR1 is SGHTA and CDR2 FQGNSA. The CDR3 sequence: CASSFRGFQPLYGYTF. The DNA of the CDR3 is TGTGCCAGCAGCTTTCGCGGTTTCCAGCCCCTGTATGGCTACACCTTC.

The CDR3 loop reads CASKRAPVSETQYF. The CDR3 DNA is TGTGCCAGCAAGAGGGCGCCAGTTTCGGAGACCCAGTACTTC. The chain has TRBV6-1 and TRBJ2-5; maybe TRBD2 (5 bases). Germline V CDR1 and CDR2: MNHNS, SASEGT. The CDR3 runs 14 residues. Trimming stripped 7 bases from V and 5 bases from J, with 17 bases between.

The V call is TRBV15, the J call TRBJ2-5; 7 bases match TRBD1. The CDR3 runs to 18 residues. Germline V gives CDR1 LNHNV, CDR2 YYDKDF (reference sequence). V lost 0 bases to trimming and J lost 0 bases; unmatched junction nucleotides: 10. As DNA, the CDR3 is TGTGCCACCAGCAGAGATCTGAGGACAGGCCCGTACCAAGAGACCCAGTACTTC. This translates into CATSRDLRTGPYQETQYF.

The CDR3 spells CASRTGSDNSPLHF. The CDR3 DNA reads as TGCGCCAGCAGGACAGGGTCGGATAATTCACCCCTCCACTTT. The rearrangement links TRBV5-1 to TRBJ1-6, with 7 bases lining up with TRBD1. From germline, CDR1 is SGHRS and CDR2 YFSETQ. Unmatched junction bases numbered 4, after V lost 5 bases and J lost 5 bases. This CDR3 spans 14 amino acids.

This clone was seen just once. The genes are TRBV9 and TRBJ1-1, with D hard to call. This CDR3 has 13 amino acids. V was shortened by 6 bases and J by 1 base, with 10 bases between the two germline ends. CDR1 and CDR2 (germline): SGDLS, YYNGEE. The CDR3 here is CASTSLANTEAFF. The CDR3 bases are TGTGCCAGCACCTCACTCGCGAACACTGAAGCTTTCTTT.

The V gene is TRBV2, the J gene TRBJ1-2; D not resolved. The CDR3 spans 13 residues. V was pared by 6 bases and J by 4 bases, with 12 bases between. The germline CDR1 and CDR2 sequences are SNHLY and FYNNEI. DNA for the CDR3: TGTGCCAGCAGGGCAGCGGGGTCCTATGGCTACACCTTC. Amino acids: CASRAAGSYGYTF. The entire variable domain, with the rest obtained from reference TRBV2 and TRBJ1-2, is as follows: EPEVTQTPSHQVTQMGQEVILRCVPISNHLYFYWYRQILGQKVEFLVSFYNNEISEKSEIFDDQFSVERPDGSNFTLKIRSTKLEDSAMYFCASRAAGSYGYTFGSGTRLTVV.

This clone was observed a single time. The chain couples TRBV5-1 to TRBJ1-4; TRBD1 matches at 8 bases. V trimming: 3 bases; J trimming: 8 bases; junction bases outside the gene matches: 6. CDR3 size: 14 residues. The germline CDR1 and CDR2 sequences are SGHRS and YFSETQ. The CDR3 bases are TGCGCCAGCAGCTCCGGACAGGGTGAGGAAAAACTGTTTTTT. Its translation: CASSSGQGEEKLFF.

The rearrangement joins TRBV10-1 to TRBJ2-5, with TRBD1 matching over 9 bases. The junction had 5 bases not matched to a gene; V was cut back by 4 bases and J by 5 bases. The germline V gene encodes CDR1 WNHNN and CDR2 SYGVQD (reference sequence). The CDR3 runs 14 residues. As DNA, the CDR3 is TGCGCCAGCAGTGTTTACAGGGGGCCCGAGACCCAGTACTTC. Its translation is CASSVYRGPETQYF.

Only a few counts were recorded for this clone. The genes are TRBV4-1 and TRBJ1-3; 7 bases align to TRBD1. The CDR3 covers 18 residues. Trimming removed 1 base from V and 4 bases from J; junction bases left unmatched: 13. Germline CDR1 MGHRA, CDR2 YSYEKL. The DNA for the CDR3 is TGCGCCAGCAGCCAAGTGATCAGGACGCAACAGGGGGGAAACACCATATATTTT. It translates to CASSQVIRTQQGGNTIYF.